The 21 T cell receptor beta chains below all came from one sample that was sequenced in a study of blood T cell repertoires in COVID-19. Libraries were prepared by immunoSEQ multiplex PCR; TCRdb keeps only in-frame clonotypes and omits some of them. The table shows around 63,000 clones, with 80% to 90% occurring only once. The specimen was peripheral blood. These receptors all stem from a woman aged 55-69 years with COVID-19, enrolled during active disease.

In its sample, this clone was seen once. The chain uses TRBV19 and TRBJ2-1; TRBD2 matches at 10 bases. The germline V gene has CDR1 LNHDA and CDR2 SQIVND (reference sequence). This CDR3 spans 17 amino acids. Germline trimming cut 5 bases from V and 0 bases from J; bases unmatched to any gene: 7. The CDR3 sequence: CASSARSSGGSYNEQFF. The CDR3 DNA follows: TGTGCCAGTAGTGCTCGCTCTAGCGGGGGCTCCTACAATGAGCAGTTCTTC.

J is TRBJ2-7 and V is TRBV3-1 (or the pseudogene TRBV3-2), with 9 bases matching TRBD2. CDR1 is LGHDT, CDR2 YNNKEL, per germline (reference sequence). The CDR3 has 17 amino acids. J gave up 3 bases and V 2 bases, and 11 bases lay outside the gene matches. CDR3 amino acids: CASSQIFGGRGYYEQYF. CDR3 DNA: TGTGCCAGCAGCCAAATTTTTGGCGGGAGGGGGTACTACGAGCAGTACTTC.

The gene calls are TRBV19 and TRBJ1-2, with 9 positions matching TRBD1. CDR1 and CDR2 (germline): LNHDA, SQIVND (reference sequence). The CDR3 runs to 16 residues. V shed 6 bases, J shed 4 bases, and the junction held 12 bases outside the gene matches. CDR3 in DNA: TGTGCCAGTAGACCCTCCGTGGACAGGGGATTCTATGGCTACACCTTC. It translates to CASRPSVDRGFYGYTF.

This chain joins TRBV19 and TRBJ2-7, with TRBD2 identical over 10 bases. The V segment lost 5 bases and the J segment 0 bases; nucleotides outside the gene matches: 7. Germline CDR1 and CDR2: LNHDA and SQIVND (reference sequence). The CDR3 totals 16 residues. CDR3 coding DNA: TGTGCCAGTAGTCTCCAACTAGCGGGGCTCTCCTACGAGCAGTACTTC. Its translation is CASSLQLAGLSYEQYF.

The chain's CDR3 is CASSLVPTGLQPQHF. The CDR3 DNA is TGTGCCAGCAGCTTGGTCCCTACAGGGCTTCAGCCCCAGCATTTT. V gene TRBV5-5 combines with J gene TRBJ1-5; D might be TRBD1 (6 bases). V shed 0 bases and J shed 6 bases, with 13 bases lying between them. The length of the CDR3 is 15 residues. Germline V gives CDR1 SGHKS, CDR2 YYEKEE (reference sequence). Combining the CDR3 with reference TRBV5-5 and TRBJ1-5 gives the whole variable domain DAGVTQSPTHLIKTRGQQVTLRCSPISGHKSVSWYQQVLGQGPQFIFQYYEKEERGRGNFPDRFSARQFPNYSSELNVNALLLGDSALYLCASSLVPTGLQPQHFGDGTRLSIL.

The V gene is TRBV18, the J gene TRBJ2-2, with TRBD2 matching over 14 bases. This CDR3 is 16 amino acids long. Germline V gives CDR1 KGHSH, CDR2 LQKENI. The trim removed 2 bases at V and 5 bases at J, leaving 1 base unmatched. The CDR3 region is CASSPWTSGRTGELFF. The CDR3 region has the DNA TGTGCCAGCTCACCATGGACTAGCGGGAGGACCGGGGAGCTGTTTTTT.

J is TRBJ1-2 and V is TRBV5-1; perhaps TRBD1 as D (5 bases). Per the germline V gene, CDR1 is SGHRS and CDR2 is YFSETQ. V shed 3 bases and J shed 0 bases, with 12 bases lying between them. The CDR3 extends over 15 amino acids. The CDR3 DNA sequence: TGCGCCAGCAGCTGGGAGGGGACGGCTAACTATGGCTACACCTTC. It is translated as CASSWEGTANYGYTF.

V is TRBV7-3 and J is TRBJ2-1, with D perhaps matching TRBD2 (6 bases). V was pared by 2 bases and J by 4 bases, with 9 bases between. CDR1 SGHTA and CDR2 FQGTGA come from the germline V gene. This CDR3 is built from 14 residues. The DNA of the CDR3 is TGTGCCAGCAGCTTAGGCGGGATTTACAATGAGCAGTTCTTC. Residues: CASSLGGIYNEQFF.

The chain recombines TRBV9 with TRBJ2-5; D unresolved. The CDR3 totals 14 residues. Trimming took 7 bases from V and 1 from J, leaving 14 bases between them. Germline values: CDR1 SGDLS, CDR2 YYNGEE. Written as DNA, the CDR3 is TGTGCCAGCGAGTCCGGGTCTCCCCAAGAGACCCAGTACTTC. As protein: CASESGSPQETQYF.

The chain combines TRBV14 with TRBJ1-1; 8 positions match TRBD1. Losses at the gene ends were 4 bases for V and 8 bases for J; bases not matched to a gene: 6. The CDR3 is 13 residues long. Germline V gives CDR1 SGHDN, CDR2 FVKESK. The CDR3 sequence: CASSLDRGAEAFF. The CDR3 region has the DNA TGTGCCAGCAGCCTTGACAGGGGCGCCGAAGCTTTCTTT.

The chain couples TRBV30 to TRBJ1-2, with a weak D call TRBD1 (5 bases). CDR1 GTSNPN and CDR2 SVGIG come from the germline V gene (reference sequence). The CDR3 is made up of 14 amino acids. Trimming pared 4 bases from V and 2 bases from J, leaving 14 bases between. CDR3 loop: CAWTKGQRNYGYTF. The CDR3 coding sequence is TGTGCCTGGACGAAGGGGCAGAGAAACTATGGCTACACCTTC. The full variable domain, with the rest looked up from reference TRBV30 and TRBJ1-2, is SQTIHQWPATLVQPVGSPLSLECTVEGTSNPNLYWYRQAAGRGLQLLFYSVGIGQISSEVPQNLSASRPQDRQFILSSKKLLLSDSGFYLCAWTKGQRNYGYTFGSGTRLTVV.

V and J are TRBV15 and TRBJ1-2; 10 bases line up with TRBD1. In germline, CDR1 is LNHNV, CDR2 YYDKDF (reference sequence). The CDR3 runs to 15 residues. J was trimmed by 3 bases and V by 1 base; bases with no gene match: 2. The CDR3 DNA reads TGTGCCACCAGCAGAGGCGGGACAGGGGACTATGGCTACACCTTC. This codes for CATSRGGTGDYGYTF.

CDR3 nucleotides: TGTGCCAGCTCACCGGGAGGCAATCAGCCCCAGCATTTT. It yields the protein CASSPGGNQPQHF. The chain has TRBV18 and TRBJ1-5; no clear D. Trimming removed 3 bases at V and 2 bases at J, with 5 bases between. CDR1 and CDR2 from the germline V gene are KGHSH and LQKENI. The CDR3 totals 13 residues. Full variable domain (remainder filled in from reference TRBV18 and TRBJ1-5): NAGVMQNPRHLVRRRGQEARLRCSPMKGHSHVYWYRQLPEEGLKFMVYLQKENIIDESGMPKERFSAEFPKEGPSILRIQQVVRGDSAAYFCASSPGGNQPQHFGDGTRLSIL.

The chain joins TRBV12-3 or TRBV12-4 to TRBJ2-7; maybe TRBD1 (6 bases). The CDR3 runs to 13 residues. Deletions cut 5 bases from V and 2 bases from J, with 10 bases between. This chain's CDR3 is CASSQGSPYEQYF. The CDR3 DNA follows: TGTGCCAGCAGTCAGGGGTCTCCCTACGAGCAGTACTTC.

This clone appeared a few times. DNA for the CDR3: TGTGCCAGCAGTAGACAGGGTGGTGAAGCTTTCTTT. Encoded protein: CASSRQGGEAFF. The chain employs TRBV25-1 and TRBJ1-1; 7 positions agree with TRBD1. V was clipped by 5 bases and J by 7 bases; unmatched bases: 4. Germline CDR1 reads MGHDK; CDR2 reads SYGVNS. The CDR3 is made up of 12 amino acids.

J is TRBJ1-4 and V is TRBV2; D is perhaps TRBD1 (5 bases). The CDR3 has 13 residues. CDR1 SNHLY and CDR2 FYNNEI come from the germline V gene. V was clipped by 6 bases and J by 5 bases, with 10 bases between them. In nucleotides, the CDR3 is TGTGCCAGCAGCCGGGACTGGAATGAAAAACTGTTTTTT. This encodes CASSRDWNEKLFF.

This chain uses TRBV19 with TRBJ2-4; 9 positions match TRBD2. There are 16 residues in the CDR3. CDR1 is LNHDA, CDR2 SQIVND, per germline (reference sequence). V dropped 7 bases and J dropped 2; count of bases not matched to a gene: 9. The CDR3 loop reads CASTVAAGGPKNIQYF. The CDR3 nucleotides are TGTGCCAGTACCGTAGCAGCGGGAGGCCCCAAAAACATTCAGTACTTC.

The V gene is TRBV14, the J gene TRBJ2-7, with D possibly matching TRBD1 (6 bases). Germline loops: CDR1 SGHDN, CDR2 FVKESK. CDR3 size: 13 residues. Trimming cost V 1 base and J 5 bases, with 9 bases left between them. CDR3 sequence reads: CASSQVRGHEQYF. The CDR3, as DNA: TGTGCCAGCAGCCAAGTCAGGGGCCACGAGCAGTACTTC. The variable domain in full, with the rest retrieved from reference TRBV14 and TRBJ2-7, is EAGVTQFPSHSVIEKGQTVTLRCDPISGHDNLYWYRRVMGKEIKFLLHFVKESKQDESGMPNNRFLAERTGGTYSTLKVQPAELEDSGVYFCASSQVRGHEQYFGPGTRLTVT.

The chain employs TRBV18 and TRBJ1-2; 8 bases map to TRBD1. J lost 2 bases, V lost 3 bases, and 5 bases had no gene match. CDR3 size: 15 residues. Germline V gene sequence: CDR1 KGHSH, CDR2 LQKENI. The CDR3 sequence: CASSPRTGRNYGYTF. CDR3 coding DNA: TGTGCCAGCTCACCTCGGACAGGGCGAAACTATGGCTACACCTTC.

The V and J genes are TRBV7-9 and TRBJ1-2, with TRBD1 matching over 8 bases. The junction had 8 bases not matched to a gene; V was cut back by 4 bases and J by 4 bases. The CDR3 consists of 15 residues. Germline CDR1 SEHNR, CDR2 FQNEAQ (reference sequence). This chain's CDR3 is CASSSGQGSLYGYTF. CDR3 DNA: TGTGCCAGCAGCTCCGGACAGGGATCCCTCTATGGCTACACCTTC.

V and J are TRBV11-2 and TRBJ2-7; 9 positions match TRBD1. The ends lost 4 bases at V and 2 bases at J; junction bases unmatched: 9. This CDR3 has 16 residues. Germline CDR1 and CDR2: SGHAT and FQNNGV. CDR3 region: CASSSHGQGQTYEQYF. The CDR3 DNA reads TGTGCCAGCAGCTCCCACGGACAGGGGCAAACCTACGAGCAGTACTTC.